This T cell receptor beta chain was profiled in a study of cytomegalovirus exposure and HLA in healthy donors. The wider study: In a later analysis, it was reported that the 110 or so validation repertoires had been produced on the same platform as the roughly 700 repertoires belonging to the first cohort.

A 120-subject validation cohort, separate from the approximately 610-subject first cohort, supplied the donors. Points from the study as a whole: First-cohort TCR clusters tended to co-occur in the 130 or so validation repertoires, a later analysis found. The study listed roughly 160 cytomegalovirus-associated TCR beta chains.

The V gene end was trimmed by 7 bases and the J gene end by 6 bases; junction bases not matched to a gene: 5. CDR1 SNHLY and CDR2 FYNNEI come from the germline V gene. This CDR3 is 13 amino acids long. The data were produced by immunoSEQ multiplex PCR, yet TCRdb's version contains in-frame clones alone and is incomplete. This table holds about 360,000 clones, roughly 90% found once. A note on this clone: Antigen: not known.

The V call is TRBV2, the J call TRBJ1-5, with 8 bases identical to TRBD1. What was sequenced was PBMCs. This sequence originates from a woman aged 18-29 years in good health and CMV-seronegative. This CDR3 reads CASNAGGFQPQHF. For the CDR3, the DNA is TGTGCCAGCAACGCAGGGGGCTTTCAGCCCCAGCATTTT.